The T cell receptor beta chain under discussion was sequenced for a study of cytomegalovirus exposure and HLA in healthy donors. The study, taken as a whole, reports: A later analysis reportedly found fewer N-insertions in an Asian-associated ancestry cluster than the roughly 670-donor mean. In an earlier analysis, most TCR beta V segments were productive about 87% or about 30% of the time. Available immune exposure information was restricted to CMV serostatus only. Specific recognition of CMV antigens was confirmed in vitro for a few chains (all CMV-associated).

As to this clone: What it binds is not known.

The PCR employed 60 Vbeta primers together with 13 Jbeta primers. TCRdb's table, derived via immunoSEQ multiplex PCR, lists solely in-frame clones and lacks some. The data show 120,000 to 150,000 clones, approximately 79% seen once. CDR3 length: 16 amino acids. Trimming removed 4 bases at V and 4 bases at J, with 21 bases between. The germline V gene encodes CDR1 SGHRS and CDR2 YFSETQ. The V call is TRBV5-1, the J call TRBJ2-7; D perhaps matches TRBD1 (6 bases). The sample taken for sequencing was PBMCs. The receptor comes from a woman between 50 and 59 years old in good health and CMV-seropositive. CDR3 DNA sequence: TGCGCCAGCAGCCCAGGACAGCCCGGTGGGGGATACGAGCAGTACTTC. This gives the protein CASSPGQPGGGYEQYF.